The 17 T cell receptor beta chains reported below all come from one sample, sequenced in a study of blood T cell repertoires in COVID-19. Assay: immunoSEQ multiplex PCR; the TCRdb copy retains only in-frame clones and omits some. The sample lists approximately 180,000 clones, roughly 79% seen once, with 12% in the top ten. The sequenced sample was peripheral blood. All receptors derive from a woman of 80 years or more with COVID-19, enrolled during active disease.

This chain joins TRBV5-1 and TRBJ1-4, with D unclear. CDR3 length equals 14 residues. Trimming pared 4 bases from V and 4 bases from J, leaving 11 bases between. Germline lookup yields CDR1 SGHRS and CDR2 YFSETQ. The CDR3 DNA reads TGCGCCAGCAGCCCGGGGAGTGGTAATGAAAAACTGTTTTTT. Protein product: CASSPGSGNEKLFF. Complete variable domain (other parts from reference TRBV5-1 and TRBJ1-4): KAGVTQTPRYLIKTRGQQVTLSCSPISGHRSVSWYQQTPGQGLQFLFEYFSETQRNKGNFPGRFSGRQFSNSRSEMNVSTLELGDSALYLCASSPGSGNEKLFFGSGTQLSVL.

The chain combines TRBV6-1 with TRBJ2-7; the D gene is possibly TRBD1 (5 bases). The CDR3 has 14 residues. Trimming left V 2 bases short and J 2 bases short, with 10 bases between. The V gene's germline CDR1 is MNHNS and CDR2 SASEGT. This chain's CDR3 is CASSEQGPTYEQYF. CDR3 nucleotides: TGTGCCAGCAGTGAACAGGGCCCAACCTACGAGCAGTACTTC.

This chain uses TRBV13 with TRBJ2-7, with D tentatively TRBD2 (6 bases). V lost 2 bases and J 5 bases, leaving 19 bases between the germline ends. Germline V lookup: CDR1 PRHDT, CDR2 FYEKMQ (reference sequence). This CDR3 is built from 16 residues. As DNA, the CDR3 is TGTGCCAGCAGCTTACGATTGGGGACTTCCAGGGACGAGCAGTACTTC. Translating it yields CASSLRLGTSRDEQYF.

In this sample, this clone turned up once. The chain carries TRBV7-6 and TRBJ1-1; D not certain. The CDR3 is 15 residues long. Germline assignment: CDR1 SGHVS and CDR2 FNYEAQ. V was shortened by 5 bases and J by 0 bases, with 13 bases between the two germline ends. The CDR3 here is CASSHQPQLNTEAFF. CDR3 nucleotide sequence: TGTGCCAGCAGCCACCAACCGCAGTTGAACACTGAAGCTTTCTTT.

This chain uses TRBV10-3 with TRBJ2-1, with a tentative D call TRBD2 (6 bases). This CDR3 has 16 amino acids. CDR1 and CDR2 (germline): ENHRY, SYGVKD. Trimming took off 5 bases at V and 7 bases at J, with 21 bases between the two ends. CDR3 sequence (DNA): TGTGCCATCAGTCCAAGGGTGGCGGGACCCGGGAATGAGCAGTTCTTC. Its translation is CAISPRVAGPGNEQFF.

A remark on this clone: Other DNA sequences in this sample translate to the same CDR3. This rearrangement joins TRBV3-1 (or the pseudogene TRBV3-2) to TRBJ2-3; 12 nucleotides match TRBD2. V gave up 3 bases and J gave up 3 bases; unmatched junction bases: 4. Germline lookup yields CDR1 LGHDT and CDR2 YNNKEL (reference sequence). The CDR3 sequence is 16 residues long. The CDR3 loop is CASSQRGLAGTDTQYF. The CDR3 DNA sequence: TGTGCCAGCAGCCAGAGAGGACTAGCGGGGACAGATACGCAGTATTTT.

The chain carries TRBV7-2 and TRBJ2-1, with D possibly TRBD2 on 5 matching bases. V lost 5 bases and J 0 bases, leaving 11 bases between the germline ends. Per the germline V gene, CDR1 is SGHTA and CDR2 is FQGNSA. This CDR3 is built from 15 residues. As DNA, the CDR3 is TGTGCCAGCAGCGCCTCCCGGGGCTCCTACAATGAGCAGTTCTTC. As protein: CASSASRGSYNEQFF.

The rearrangement joins TRBV7-3 to TRBJ2-4; 8 positions agree with TRBD1. The CDR3 extends over 15 amino acids. CDR1 SGHTA and CDR2 FQGTGA come from the germline V gene. With 6 bases clipped from V and 5 bases from J, the junction kept 9 bases outside the gene matches. CDR3 DNA: TGTGCCAGCAGGGCAGGGGGCGCCCAGGAAAACATTCAGTACTTC. It is translated as CASRAGGAQENIQYF.

The J gene is TRBJ2-1, the V gene TRBV7-9; 8 nucleotides align to TRBD2. The germline V gene has CDR1 SEHNR and CDR2 FQNEAQ (reference sequence). The CDR3 totals 13 residues. V shed 7 bases, J shed 7 bases, and the junction held 6 bases outside the gene matches. The CDR3 bases are TGTGCCAGCACGATAGCGGGAAAGAATGAGCAGTTCTTC. Residues: CASTIAGKNEQFF. Supplemented by reference TRBV7-9 and TRBJ2-1, the full variable domain reads DTGVSQNPRHKITKRGQNVTFRCDPISEHNRLYWYRQTLGQGPEFLTYFQNEAQLEKSRLLSDRFSAERPKGSFSTLEIQRTEQGDSAMYLCASTIAGKNEQFFGPGTRLTVL.

V usage is TRBV19 and J usage is TRBJ1-2, with a tentative D call TRBD1 (6 bases). CDR3 length equals 14 residues. Germline V gives CDR1 LNHDA, CDR2 SQIVND (reference sequence). V lost 5 bases to trimming and J lost 7 bases, with 17 bases between them. The CDR3 protein is CASSGRGRGAGYTF. The CDR3 DNA follows: TGTGCCAGTAGTGGGAGGGGCCGGGGGGCTGGCTACACCTTC.

The genes are TRBV19 and TRBJ2-7; TRBD1 might be the D (5 bases). The germline V and J ends were trimmed by 7 bases and 3 bases, with 19 bases remaining between them. The CDR3 extends over 15 amino acids. Germline CDR1 is LNHDA and CDR2 is SQIVND (reference sequence). CDR3: CASMPFHGASYEQYF. CDR3 bases: TGTGCCAGTATGCCCTTTCATGGGGCGAGCTACGAGCAGTACTTC.

CDR3 sequence: CASIPPGTDTQYF. CDR3 sequence (DNA): TGTGCCAGCATCCCCCCGGGAACAGATACGCAGTATTTT. This chain uses TRBV6-5 with TRBJ2-3; D perhaps matches TRBD2 (5 bases). The CDR3 has 13 residues. Trimming stripped 7 bases from V and 3 bases from J, with 11 bases between. CDR1 and CDR2 from the germline V gene are MNHEY and SVGAGI.

This sequence joins TRBV7-8 and TRBJ2-1, with a tentative D call TRBD2 (5 bases). Trimming took 1 base from V and 2 from J, leaving 12 bases between them. The CDR3 consists of 16 residues. Per the germline V gene, CDR1 is SGHVS and CDR2 is FQNEAQ. The CDR3 reads CASSLGWRGTYNEQFF. As DNA, the CDR3 is TGTGCCAGCAGCTTAGGATGGAGAGGGACCTACAATGAGCAGTTCTTC.

The V and J genes are TRBV5-1 and TRBJ1-1; D perhaps matches TRBD1 (6 bases). Germline lookup yields CDR1 SGHRS and CDR2 YFSETQ. The CDR3 loop spans 14 amino acids. V lost 4 bases, J lost 1 base, and 11 bases lay in between. CDR3 nucleotide sequence: TGCGCCAGCAGCAATCAGGGGCAGAACACTGAAGCTTTCTTT. Amino acids: CASSNQGQNTEAFF.

The rearrangement joins TRBV9 to TRBJ1-6; D is perhaps TRBD1 (5 bases). Deletions cut 4 bases from V and 10 bases from J, with 24 bases between. CDR3 length: 17 amino acids. The germline V gene has CDR1 SGDLS and CDR2 YYNGEE. DNA for the CDR3: TGTGCCAGCAGCTCCCAGGGAGGGTCCAGGGCTGGGTCACCCCTCCACTTT. Amino acid sequence: CASSSQGGSRAGSPLHF.

This clone has only one observation. V and J are TRBV19 and TRBJ1-5; possible D gene TRBD1, 6 bases. The CDR3 contains 14 residues. Germline values: CDR1 LNHDA, CDR2 SQIVND (reference sequence). The V and J ends lost 5 bases and 3 bases respectively, with 11 bases between them. CDR3 nucleotide sequence: TGTGCCAGTAGTGTTCGGGACAACAATCAGCCCCAGCATTTT. This encodes CASSVRDNNQPQHF.

This sequence joins TRBV7-3 and TRBJ2-5; 9 positions match TRBD1. The CDR3 is made up of 16 amino acids. Trimming at V came to 5 bases and at J to 2 bases, leaving 9 bases not matched to a gene. Germline values: CDR1 SGHTA, CDR2 FQGTGA. Written as DNA, the CDR3 is TGTGCCAGCAGCGACACAGGGGGCCCACCTCAAGAGACCCAGTACTTC. It is translated as CASSDTGGPPQETQYF.